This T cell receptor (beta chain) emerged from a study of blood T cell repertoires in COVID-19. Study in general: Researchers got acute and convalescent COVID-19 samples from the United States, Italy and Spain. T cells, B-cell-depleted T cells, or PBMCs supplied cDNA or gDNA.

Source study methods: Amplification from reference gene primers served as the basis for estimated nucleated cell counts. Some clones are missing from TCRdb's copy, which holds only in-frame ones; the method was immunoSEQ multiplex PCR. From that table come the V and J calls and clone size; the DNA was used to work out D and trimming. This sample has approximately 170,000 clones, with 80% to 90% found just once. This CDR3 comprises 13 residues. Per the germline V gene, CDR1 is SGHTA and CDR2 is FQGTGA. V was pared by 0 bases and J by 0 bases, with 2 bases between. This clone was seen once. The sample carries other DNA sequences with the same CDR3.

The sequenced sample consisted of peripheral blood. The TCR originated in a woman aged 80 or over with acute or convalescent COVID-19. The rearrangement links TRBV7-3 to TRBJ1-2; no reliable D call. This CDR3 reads CASSLTANYGYTF. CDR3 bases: TGTGCCAGCAGCTTAACCGCTAACTATGGCTACACCTTC. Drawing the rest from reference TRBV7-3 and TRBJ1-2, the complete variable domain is GAGVSQTPSNKVTEKGKYVELRCDPISGHTALYWYRQSLGQGPEFLIYFQGTGAADDSGLPNDRFFAVRPEGSVSTLKIQRTERGDSAVYLCASSLTANYGYTFGSGTRLTVV.